The clone carrying this TCR beta chain was seen many times. TCRdb used MiXCR to reprocess the reads, holding one entry per CDR3 protein. The sample consists of 300,000 or so distinct CDR3 sequences, under 30% of them appearing once. These data belong to a study of T cell repertoires in cytomegalovirus infection. J lost 6 bases, V lost 4 bases, and 9 bases had no gene match. Germline loops: CDR1 SGHTA, CDR2 FQGNSA. The CDR3 contains 15 residues. The TCR comes from a human donor in good health (CMV status not recorded). Some clones in this sample may be carry-over from other donors' samples. V gene TRBV7-2 combines with J gene TRBJ2-3; 8 nucleotides match TRBD2. Material for sequencing was PBMCs. The CDR3 loop is CASSSGTSGVDTQYF. The CDR3 DNA sequence: TGTGCCAGCAGCTCCGGGACTAGTGGGGTGGATACGCAGTATTTT.